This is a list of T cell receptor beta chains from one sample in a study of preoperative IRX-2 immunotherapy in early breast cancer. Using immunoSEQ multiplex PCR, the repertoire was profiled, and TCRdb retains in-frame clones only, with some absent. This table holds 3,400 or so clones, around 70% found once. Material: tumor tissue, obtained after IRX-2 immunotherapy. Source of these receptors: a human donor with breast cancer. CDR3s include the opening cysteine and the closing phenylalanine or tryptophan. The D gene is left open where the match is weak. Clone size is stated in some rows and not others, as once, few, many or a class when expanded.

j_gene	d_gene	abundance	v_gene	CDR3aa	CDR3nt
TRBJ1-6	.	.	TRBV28	CASSLDVDWKSPLHF	TGTGCCAGCAGTTTAGACGTGGATTGGAAGTCACCCCTCCACTTT
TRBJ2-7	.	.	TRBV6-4	CASSVGTNYEQYF	TGTGCCAGCAGTGTAGGCACGAACTACGAACAGTACTTC
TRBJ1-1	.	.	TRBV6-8	CASSYGQGNTEAFF	TGTGCCAGCAGTTACGGCCAGGGGAACACTGAAGCTTTCTTT
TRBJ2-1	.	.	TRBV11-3	CASSLDQVGISYNEQFF	TGTGCCAGCAGCTTAGATCAGGTGGGGATCTCCTACAATGAGCAGTTCTTC
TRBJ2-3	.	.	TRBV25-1	CASSDVGGAIHTQYF	TGTGCCAGCAGTGACGTAGGGGGGGCAATTCATACGCAGTATTTT
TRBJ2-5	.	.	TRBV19	CASGSGQTQYF	TGTGCCAGTGGCTCGGGGCAGACCCAGTACTTC
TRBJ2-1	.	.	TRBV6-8	CASSYRRGTSLGEQFF	TGTGCCAGCAGTTACCGGAGGGGAACCAGCCTAGGTGAGCAGTTCTTC
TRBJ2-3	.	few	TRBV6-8	CASSGRTRSRGDTQYF	TGTGCCAGCAGTGGACGGACCCGGTCCCGAGGGGATACGCAGTATTTT
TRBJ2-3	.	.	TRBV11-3	CASSSLDGSGTVSQYF	TGTGCCAGCAGCTCCCTAGACGGATCGGGTACCGTTTCGCAGTATTTT
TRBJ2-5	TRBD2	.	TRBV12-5	CATRTSGGPQETQYF	TGTGCCACCCGGACTAGCGGGGGTCCACAAGAGACCCAGTACTTC
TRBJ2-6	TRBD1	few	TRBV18	CASSHPQGATAGANVLTF	TGTGCCAGCTCGCACCCACAGGGGGCGACAGCTGGGGCCAACGTCCTGACTTTC
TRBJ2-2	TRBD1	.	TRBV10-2	CASTMTGYTGELFF	TGCGCCAGCACCATGACAGGGTACACCGGGGAGCTGTTTTTT
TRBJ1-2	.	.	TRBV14	CASSPRRGSGYTF	TGTGCCAGCAGCCCTCGGAGGGGGAGTGGCTACACCTTC
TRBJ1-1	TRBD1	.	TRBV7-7	CASSLVGTGEIMNTEAFF	TGTGCTAGCAGCTTAGTAGGGACAGGCGAAATCATGAACACTGAAGCTTTCTTT
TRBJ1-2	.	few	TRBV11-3	CASTESGGLGGYTF	TGTGCCAGCACCGAGTCGGGGGGCCTAGGTGGCTACACCTTC
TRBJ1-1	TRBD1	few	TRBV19	CASSTRGQGTEAFF	TGTGCCAGTAGTACTAGGGGGCAAGGGACTGAAGCTTTCTTT
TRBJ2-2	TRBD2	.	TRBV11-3	CASSLKAGGGTGELFF	TGTGCCAGCAGCCTAAAGGCGGGGGGAGGCACCGGGGAGCTGTTTTTT
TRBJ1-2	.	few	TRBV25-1	CASSPGPNYGYTF	TGTGCCAGCAGTCCTGGTCCTAACTATGGCTACACCTTC
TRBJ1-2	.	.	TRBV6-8	CASREDGKYGYTF	TGTGCCAGCAGAGAAGATGGTAAATATGGCTACACCTTC
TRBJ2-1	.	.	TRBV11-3	CASSLVSLGLGNEQFF	TGTGCCAGCAGCTTAGTGTCCCTAGGGCTCGGCAATGAGCAGTTCTTC
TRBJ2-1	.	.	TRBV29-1	CSVRFQSLREQFF	TGCAGCGTTCGATTCCAGAGCCTCCGTGAGCAGTTCTTC
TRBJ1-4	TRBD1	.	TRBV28	CASSFLDRGVKLFF	TGTGCCAGCAGTTTTTTGGACAGGGGCGTAAAACTGTTTTTT
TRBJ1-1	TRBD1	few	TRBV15	CATSKSATGMNTEAFF	TGTGCCACCAGCAAGTCGGCGACAGGGATGAACACTGAAGCTTTCTTT
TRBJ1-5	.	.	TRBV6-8	CASSVERAPDQPQHF	TGTGCCAGCAGTGTTGAGAGGGCGCCGGATCAGCCCCAGCATTTT
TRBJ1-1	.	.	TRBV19	CASSILGRGTEAFF	TGTGCCAGTAGTATCCTGGGTCGGGGCACTGAAGCTTTCTTT
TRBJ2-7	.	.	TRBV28	CATRTPRGYEQYF	TGTGCCACCCGAACCCCTAGGGGCTACGAGCAGTACTTC
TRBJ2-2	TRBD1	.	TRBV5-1	CASSPRQGVTGELFF	TGCGCCAGCAGCCCAAGACAGGGGGTCACCGGGGAGCTGTTTTTT
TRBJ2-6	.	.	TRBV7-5	CASSSRHRRDDSGANVLTF	TGTGCCAGCAGCTCTAGACATAGGAGGGATGACTCTGGGGCCAACGTCCTGACTTTC
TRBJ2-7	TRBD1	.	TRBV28	CASSTVGQASYEQYF	TGTGCCAGCAGTACCGTTGGACAGGCCTCCTACGAGCAGTACTTC
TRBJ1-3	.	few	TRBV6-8	CASTPHSGNTIYF	TGTGCCAGCACCCCGCACTCTGGAAACACCATATATTTT
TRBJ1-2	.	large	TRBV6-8	CASSYGTYGYTF	TGTGCCAGCAGTTACGGTACCTATGGCTACACCTTC
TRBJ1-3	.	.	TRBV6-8	CASRSSGNTIYF	TGTGCCAGCAGGAGCTCTGGAAACACCATATATTTT
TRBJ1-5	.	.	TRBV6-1	CASSEGQGSGNQPQHF	TGTGCCAGCAGTGAAGGGCAGGGGTCGGGCAATCAGCCCCAGCATTTT
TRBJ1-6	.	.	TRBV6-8	CASSYRPDLDSPLHF	TGTGCCAGCAGTTACCGGCCTGATCTGGATTCACCCCTCCACTTT
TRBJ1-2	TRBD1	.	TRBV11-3	CASSLEFDHPTGGIGGYTF	TGTGCCAGCAGCTTAGAATTTGACCACCCGACAGGGGGGATTGGTGGCTACACCTTC
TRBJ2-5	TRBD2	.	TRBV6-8	CASRLTSVSPHPETQYF	TGTGCCAGCAGATTGACTAGCGTGAGTCCCCATCCAGAGACCCAGTACTTC
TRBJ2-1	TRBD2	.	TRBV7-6	CASSLSPGLAGGREQFF	TGTGCCAGCAGCCTTTCGCCGGGACTAGCGGGGGGGAGAGAGCAGTTCTTC
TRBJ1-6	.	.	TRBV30	CAAAGTPRGNSPLHF	TGTGCAGCGGCCGGGACTCCACGGGGAAATTCACCCCTCCACTTT
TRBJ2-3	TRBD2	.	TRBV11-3	CASSPGTSVDTQYF	TGTGCCAGCAGTCCCGGGACTAGCGTGGATACGCAGTATTTT
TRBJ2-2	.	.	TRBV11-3	CASQEGEHTGELFF	TGTGCCAGCCAAGAGGGGGAACACACCGGGGAGCTGTTTTTT